What follows describes a single TCR beta chain. Antigen unknown. The identical CDR3 is also encoded by other nucleotide sequences in the sample. Comprising about 50% females and having a median age of about 51 years (range about 21-75), blood donors constituted the healthy controls. Positive selection using magnetic beads isolated the CD4+ and CD8+ cells (purity was checked by flow cytometry). This sample was taken from a study of somatic mutations in cytotoxic T cells in rheumatoid arthritis. Study-wide results and caveats: Rheumatoid arthritis patients, but not healthy controls, exhibited increasing CD8+ clonality with age.

V trimming: 5 bases; J trimming: 2 bases; junction bases outside the gene matches: 2. The length of the CDR3 is 13 residues. Germline V CDR1 and CDR2: MRHNA, SNTAGT. Profiling relied on immunoSEQ multiplex PCR, and the TCRdb table lists in-frame clones only, not all of them. Here the sample spans 9,400 or so clones, about 80% being singletons. The specimen sequenced was CD8+ T cells sorted from blood. The V and J genes are TRBV6-4 and TRBJ1-1; the match to TRBD1 covers 7 bases. This clonotype was obtained from a woman aged 50 to 60 in good health. The CDR3 loop reads CASSRQGNTEAFF. The CDR3 DNA is TGTGCCAGCAGTAGACAGGGTAACACTGAAGCTTTCTTT.